This T cell receptor (beta chain) appears in the sequencing data of a study of CD8 T cells in ankylosing spondylitis. This clonotype was counted at least ten times. Its antigen is as yet unknown. Study-wide findings and caveats: Within ankylosing spondylitis blood, a TCR beta motif made up of eight highly homologous variants appeared to be characteristic.

After removal of 2 bases from V and 7 bases from J, the junction contained 7 bases not matched to a gene. This CDR3 is built from 15 residues. Germline loops: CDR1 MDHEN, CDR2 SYDVKM. In TCRdb, the 5' RACE reads were re-called with MiXCR into one record per CDR3 protein. The sample has about 460,000 distinct CDR3 sequences; approximately 5.3% are singletons. The specimen sequenced was blood, either unsorted or a sorted T cell fraction (not recorded which). This TCR derives from a male donor with ankylosing spondylitis. V and J are TRBV28 and TRBJ2-2; 7 bases map to TRBD1. The CDR3 bases are TGTGCCAGCAGTTTACTTACAGGGGCTAGCGGGGAGCTGTTTTTT. Translation: CASSLLTGASGELFF.